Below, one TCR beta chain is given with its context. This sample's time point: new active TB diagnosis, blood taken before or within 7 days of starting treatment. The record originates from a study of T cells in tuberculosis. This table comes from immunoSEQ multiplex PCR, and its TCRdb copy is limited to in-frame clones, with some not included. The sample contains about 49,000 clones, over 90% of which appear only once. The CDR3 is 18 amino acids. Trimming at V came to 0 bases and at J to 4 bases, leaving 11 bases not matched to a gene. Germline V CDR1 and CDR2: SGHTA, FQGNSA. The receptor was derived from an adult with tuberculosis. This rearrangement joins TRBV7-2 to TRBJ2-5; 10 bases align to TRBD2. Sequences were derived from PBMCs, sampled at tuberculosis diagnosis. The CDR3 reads CASSLAVRSQREGETQYF. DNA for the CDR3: TGTGCCAGCAGCTTAGCCGTCCGAAGCCAGCGGGAGGGAGAGACCCAGTACTTC.